What follows is one TCR beta chain and its context. Antigen unknown. Noted treatment: 19 received Ad26.COV2.S at low or high dose, single or two shots; about 5 received placebo; per-sample allocation not given. The samples were gathered on day 63 after the first injection of vaccine or placebo. CDR1 and CDR2 (germline): MGHRA, YSYEKL. This CDR3 is built from 14 residues. The germline V and J ends were trimmed by 4 bases and 5 bases, with 11 bases remaining between them. Sequenced by immunoSEQ multiplex PCR; TCRdb stores in-frame clones only, minus some. Found here are about 330,000 clones, about 90% of them singletons; the top ten hold 4.5% to 7%. The data were obtained in a study of Ad26.COV2.S vaccination and SARS-CoV-2 variants. Study conclusions and caveats: Those who received vaccine or placebo ended up with similar non-spike TCR breadth.

The rearrangement uses TRBV4-1 and TRBJ2-2; weak D call: TRBD2 (6 bases). Specimen: peripheral blood, collected in a trial of Ad26.COV2.S vaccine versus placebo. The sequence was collected from a person aged 18-65 years who received the Ad26.COV2.S COVID-19 vaccine or a placebo. Here the CDR3 reads CASSPPEGTGELFF. The CDR3 bases are TGCGCCAGCAGCCCCCCGGAGGGGACCGGGGAGCTGTTTTTT.